The 10 T cell receptor beta chains below come from one sample, sequenced in a study of T cells after posttransplantation cyclophosphamide. Profiling relied on immunoSEQ multiplex PCR, and the TCRdb table lists in-frame clones only, not all of them. The table includes around 5,000 clones, roughly 80% detected once. Cyclophosphamide on days +3 and +4 followed busulfan-fludarabine conditioning and a marrow graft. Sequenced material: PBMCs, taken after allogeneic stem cell transplant with posttransplant cyclophosphamide. The receptors derive from a male patient between 60 and 69 years old who received an allogeneic stem cell transplant from an unrelated donor, was CMV-positive, and had no GVHD. Some T cells may trace back to the graft donor.

This clone was detected a few times. The chain has TRBV5-1 and TRBJ1-1; D gene ambiguous. V gave up 6 bases and J gave up 1 base, with 19 bases separating them. The CDR3 is 16 amino acids. Per germline, CDR1 SGHRS and CDR2 YFSETQ. CDR3 sequence: CASTPADPAGNTEAFF. The CDR3, as DNA: TGCGCCAGCACCCCGGCGGATCCTGCCGGGAACACTGAAGCTTTCTTT.

V gene TRBV28 combines with J gene TRBJ2-7, with 7 bases that match TRBD1. CDR1 and CDR2 (germline): MDHEN, SYDVKM. The CDR3 loop spans 14 amino acids. Unmatched junction bases numbered 9, after V lost 6 bases and J lost 4 bases. For the CDR3, the DNA is TGTGCCAGCAGACGAGACAGGGTAAGGTACGAGCAGTACTTC. It specifies CASRRDRVRYEQYF. The whole variable domain, filled in from reference TRBV28 and TRBJ2-7, reads DVKVTQSSRYLVKRTGEKVFLECVQDMDHENMFWYRQDPGLGLRLIYFSYDVKMKEKGDIPEGYSVSREKKERFSLILESASTNQTSMYLCASRRDRVRYEQYFGPGTRLTVT.

V gene TRBV29-1 combines with J gene TRBJ1-2, with 7 bases fitting TRBD1. Germline V CDR1 and CDR2: SQVTM, ANQGSEA. The CDR3 extends over 12 amino acids. V shed 5 bases, J shed 5 bases, and the junction held 5 bases outside the gene matches. CDR3 nucleotide sequence: TGCAGCGTTTCCGGGACAGATTATGGCTACACCTTC. This translates into CSVSGTDYGYTF.

This clone has only one observation. The rearrangement uses TRBV28 and TRBJ2-4; 7 nucleotides agree with TRBD2. Germline V gene sequence: CDR1 MDHEN, CDR2 SYDVKM. CDR3 length equals 12 residues. The V segment lost 6 bases and the J segment 6 bases; nucleotides outside the gene matches: 2. The CDR3: CASSPGGNIQYF. CDR3 DNA: TGTGCCAGCAGCCCGGGGGGAAACATTCAGTACTTC.

Here the CDR3 DNA reads TGTGCCAGCAGCTTACGGACAGGGGGCCGAGCTAACTATGGCTACACCTTC. It codes for CASSLRTGGRANYGYTF. This chain links TRBV5-4 with TRBJ1-2, with TRBD1 identical over 11 bases. V trimming: 2 bases; J trimming: 0 bases; junction bases outside the gene matches: 6. This CDR3 is built from 17 residues. The germline V gene encodes CDR1 SGHNT and CDR2 YYREEE (reference sequence).

V usage is TRBV19 and J usage is TRBJ1-5, with 8 positions matching TRBD1. This CDR3 has 14 residues. Germline V lookup: CDR1 LNHDA, CDR2 SQIVND (reference sequence). With V trimmed by 5 bases and J by 4 bases, 4 bases remained unmatched. The CDR3 DNA reads as TGTGCCAGTAGTCTAGGACAGGGAAATCAGCCCCAGCATTTT. It codes for CASSLGQGNQPQHF. Combining the CDR3 with reference TRBV19 and TRBJ1-5 gives the whole variable domain DGGITQSPKYLFRKEGQNVTLSCEQNLNHDAMYWYRQDPGQGLRLIYYSQIVNDFQKGDIAEGYSVSREKKESFPLTVTSAQKNPTAFYLCASSLGQGNQPQHFGDGTRLSIL.

This clone was counted once. The V call is TRBV5-6, the J call TRBJ2-5; tentatively, D is TRBD1 (5 bases). V lost 4 bases and J 5 bases, leaving 9 bases between the germline ends. CDR1 SGHDT and CDR2 YYEEEE come from the germline V gene. This CDR3 region has 12 residues. The chain's CDR3 is CASSTRVETQYF. As DNA, the CDR3 is TGTGCCAGCAGCACCAGGGTTGAGACCCAGTACTTC. The full variable domain, rest sourced from reference TRBV5-6 and TRBJ2-5, is DAGVTQSPTHLIKTRGQQVTLRCSPKSGHDTVSWYQQALGQGPQFIFQYYEEEERQRGNFPDRFSGHQFPNYSSELNVNALLLGDSALYLCASSTRVETQYFGPGTRLLVL.

The rearrangement joins TRBV28 to TRBJ2-1; perhaps TRBD1 as D (6 bases). The CDR3 has 13 amino acids. Germline loops: CDR1 MDHEN, CDR2 SYDVKM. V gave up 9 bases and J gave up 3 bases, with 12 bases separating them. CDR3 loop: CASRQESYNEQFF. In nucleotides, the CDR3 is TGTGCCAGTAGACAGGAAAGCTACAATGAGCAGTTCTTC.

This clone occurred a few times. The chain uses TRBV5-1 and TRBJ2-1; 14 bases are shared with TRBD2. Per germline, CDR1 SGHRS and CDR2 YFSETQ. This CDR3 comprises 18 residues. J gave up 7 bases and V 2 bases, and 11 bases lay outside the gene matches. This chain's CDR3 is CASSFRAGLAGEINEQFF. CDR3 nucleotide sequence: TGCGCCAGCAGCTTCCGAGCGGGACTAGCGGGGGAAATAAATGAGCAGTTCTTC.

This clone was seen a few times. The V call is TRBV20-1, the J call TRBJ2-5, with D unresolved. Trimming took off 5 bases at V and 3 bases at J, with 7 bases between the two ends. This CDR3 spans 11 amino acids. Germline lookup yields CDR1 DFQATT and CDR2 SNEGSKA (reference sequence). The chain's CDR3 is CSAQLEETQYF. The DNA for the CDR3 is TGCAGTGCTCAACTCGAAGAGACCCAGTACTTC.